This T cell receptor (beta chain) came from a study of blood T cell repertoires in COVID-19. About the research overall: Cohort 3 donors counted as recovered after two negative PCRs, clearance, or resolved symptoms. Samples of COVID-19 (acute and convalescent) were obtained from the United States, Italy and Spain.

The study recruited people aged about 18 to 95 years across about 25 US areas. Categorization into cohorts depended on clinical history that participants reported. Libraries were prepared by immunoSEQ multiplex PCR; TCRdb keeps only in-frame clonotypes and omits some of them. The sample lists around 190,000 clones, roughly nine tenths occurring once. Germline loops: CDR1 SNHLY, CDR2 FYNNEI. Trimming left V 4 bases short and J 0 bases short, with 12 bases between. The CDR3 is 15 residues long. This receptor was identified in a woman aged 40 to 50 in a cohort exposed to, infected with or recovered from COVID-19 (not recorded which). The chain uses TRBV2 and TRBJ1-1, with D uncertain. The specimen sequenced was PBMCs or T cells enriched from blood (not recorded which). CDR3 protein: CASSAMGVMNTEAFF. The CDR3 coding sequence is TGTGCCAGCAGTGCTATGGGAGTTATGAACACTGAAGCTTTCTTT.